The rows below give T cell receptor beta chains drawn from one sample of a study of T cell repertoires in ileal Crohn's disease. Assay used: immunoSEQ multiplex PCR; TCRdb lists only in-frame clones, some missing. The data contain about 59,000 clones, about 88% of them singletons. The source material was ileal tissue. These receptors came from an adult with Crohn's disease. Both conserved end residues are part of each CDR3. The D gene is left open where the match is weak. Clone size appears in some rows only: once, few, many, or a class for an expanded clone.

CDR3 DNA: TGTGCCAGCAGCTTGGAAGGAGTCGGGTGGAGTGAGGGCTACACCTTC; CDR3 protein: CASSLEGVGWSEGYTF; V gene: TRBV5-4; J gene: TRBJ1-2; D gene: NA; clone size: NA
CDR3 DNA: TGTGCCAGTAGTTTTTATCAGGGGGATCGGAATCAGCCCCAGCATTTT; CDR3 protein: CASSFYQGDRNQPQHF; V gene: TRBV19; J gene: TRBJ1-5; D gene: TRBD1; clone size: NA
CDR3 DNA: TGTGCCTGGAAGGCGGGAGTAGACGAGCAGTACTTC; CDR3 protein: CAWKAGVDEQYF; V gene: TRBV30; J gene: TRBJ2-7; D gene: TRBD2; clone size: NA
CDR3 DNA: TGTGCCAGCAGCTTGTATGCAGCCTACAATGAGCAGTTCTTC; CDR3 protein: CASSLYAAYNEQFF; V gene: TRBV5-6; J gene: TRBJ2-1; D gene: NA; clone size: NA
CDR3 DNA: TGCGCCAGCAGCTTGGATATCCTGACAGTGGATACGCAGTATTTT; CDR3 protein: CASSLDILTVDTQYF; V gene: TRBV5-1; J gene: TRBJ2-3; D gene: NA; clone size: NA
CDR3 DNA: TGTGCCAGCCCGGGACACGCCGGGGAGCTGTTTTTT; CDR3 protein: CASPGHAGELFF; V gene: TRBV7-8; J gene: TRBJ2-2; D gene: NA; clone size: NA
CDR3 DNA: TGTGCCAGCAGCTTAGCGGGGTCCACAGATACGCAGTATTTT; CDR3 protein: CASSLAGSTDTQYF; V gene: TRBV11-3; J gene: TRBJ2-3; D gene: NA; clone size: NA
CDR3 DNA: TGCAGCGTTGAAGCGTCGGGGGGTAGGGAGCAGTACTTC; CDR3 protein: CSVEASGGREQYF; V gene: TRBV29-1; J gene: TRBJ2-7; D gene: TRBD2; clone size: NA
CDR3 DNA: TGTGCCAGTAGTCTCATCGACAGTCTTTATGGCTACACCTTC; CDR3 protein: CASSLIDSLYGYTF; V gene: TRBV19; J gene: TRBJ1-2; D gene: NA; clone size: NA
CDR3 DNA: TGTGCCAGTAGTTTTGGCAGGGCGACTGAAGCTTTCTTT; CDR3 protein: CASSFGRATEAFF; V gene: TRBV19; J gene: TRBJ1-1; D gene: NA; clone size: few
CDR3 DNA: TGTGCTACACCTAATAAAATCGAGGCCCGGGCTTTCTTT; CDR3 protein: CATPNKIEARAFF; V gene: TRBV2; J gene: TRBJ1-1; D gene: NA; clone size: NA
CDR3 DNA: TGTGCCAGCAGTGTCCTCCCGGGGGCACCCCTCCACTTT; CDR3 protein: CASSVLPGAPLHF; V gene: TRBV25-1; J gene: TRBJ1-6; D gene: NA; clone size: NA
CDR3 DNA: TGCGCCAGCAGCCAAGATGTCGCCCGGCGGGGCTCTGGAAACACCATATATTTT; CDR3 protein: CASSQDVARRGSGNTIYF; V gene: TRBV4-3; J gene: TRBJ1-3; D gene: NA; clone size: NA
CDR3 DNA: TGTGCCAGCAGTCCTCCGGGACATCAAGATGAAAAACTGTTTTTT; CDR3 protein: CASSPPGHQDEKLFF; V gene: TRBV28; J gene: TRBJ1-4; D gene: NA; clone size: NA
CDR3 DNA: TGTGCCAGCAGTGAGAGCTGGTGGCTTTCAACAGGCGCGTCGTTCTTC; CDR3 protein: CASSESWWLSTGASFF; V gene: TRBV6-1; J gene: TRBJ2-1; D gene: NA; clone size: NA
CDR3 DNA: TGTGCCAGCAGTTTAGGGGGGGAGCTCACCGGGGAGCTGTTTTTT; CDR3 protein: CASSLGGELTGELFF; V gene: TRBV28; J gene: TRBJ2-2; D gene: TRBD2; clone size: once
CDR3 DNA: TGTGCCAGCAGCGCCGAACAGGGGAGAGGTTTCTACGAGCAGTACTTC; CDR3 protein: CASSAEQGRGFYEQYF; V gene: TRBV5-6; J gene: TRBJ2-7; D gene: TRBD1; clone size: NA
CDR3 DNA: TGTGCCAGCAGCTCGCCTCCGGGACAGGGCGCGGGCTACACCTTC; CDR3 protein: CASSSPPGQGAGYTF; V gene: TRBV7-2; J gene: TRBJ1-2; D gene: TRBD1; clone size: NA
CDR3 DNA: TGCGCCAGCAGCTTGGAAGAACAGGGGACGATCGGAAACACCATATATTTT; CDR3 protein: CASSLEEQGTIGNTIYF; V gene: TRBV5-1; J gene: TRBJ1-3; D gene: TRBD1; clone size: NA
CDR3 DNA: TGTGCCAGCAGTGACAGGGGTAACACCATATATTTT; CDR3 protein: CASSDRGNTIYF; V gene: TRBV25-1; J gene: TRBJ1-3; D gene: NA; clone size: NA
CDR3 DNA: TGCGCCAGCAGCTTGGGACAGAGGAACACTGAAGCTTTCTTT; CDR3 protein: CASSLGQRNTEAFF; V gene: TRBV5-1; J gene: TRBJ1-1; D gene: NA; clone size: NA
CDR3 DNA: TGTGCCAGCAGCACCCGGGACAGGTTTGATGGCTACACCTTC; CDR3 protein: CASSTRDRFDGYTF; V gene: TRBV7-2; J gene: TRBJ1-2; D gene: TRBD1; clone size: NA
CDR3 DNA: TGTGCCAGCAGTCCGCGGACAGGGGCCATCAATCAGCCCCAGCATTTT; CDR3 protein: CASSPRTGAINQPQHF; V gene: TRBV27; J gene: TRBJ1-5; D gene: TRBD1; clone size: NA
CDR3 DNA: TGTGCCAGCAGTGAATACAGGGACGGAGCTTTCTTT; CDR3 protein: CASSEYRDGAFF; V gene: TRBV6-1; J gene: TRBJ1-1; D gene: NA; clone size: NA
CDR3 DNA: TGTGCCAGCAGCTCACAGGGGTCCCCGTTCTTC; CDR3 protein: CASSSQGSPFF; V gene: TRBV13; J gene: TRBJ2-1; D gene: TRBD1; clone size: NA
CDR3 DNA: TGTGCCAGCAGTCGGAGCTCCTATAATTCACCCCTCCACTTT; CDR3 protein: CASSRSSYNSPLHF; V gene: TRBV6-1; J gene: TRBJ1-6; D gene: NA; clone size: NA
CDR3 DNA: TGTGCCAGCGCTCCCAGGGGGCCAACTGAAGCTTTCTTT; CDR3 protein: CASAPRGPTEAFF; V gene: TRBV28; J gene: TRBJ1-1; D gene: TRBD1; clone size: NA
CDR3 DNA: TGTGCCGCCAGACAGGGGGGTGGAGAGACCCAGTACTTC; CDR3 protein: CAARQGGGETQYF; V gene: TRBV10-3; J gene: TRBJ2-5; D gene: TRBD1; clone size: NA
CDR3 DNA: TGTGCCAGCAGTGAGGGGACAGGGCGGGGATTTTTGTATGAAAAACTGTTTTTT; CDR3 protein: CASSEGTGRGFLYEKLFF; V gene: TRBV25-1; J gene: TRBJ1-4; D gene: TRBD1; clone size: NA
CDR3 DNA: TGTGCCAGCGCCCCGGGCGGTTCCCGGGGTAAAACTGGAAACACCATATATTTT; CDR3 protein: CASAPGGSRGKTGNTIYF; V gene: TRBV19; J gene: TRBJ1-3; D gene: NA; clone size: NA
CDR3 DNA: TGTGCCAGCAGGACTAGCGGGGGGAGCTACAATGAGCAGTTCTTC; CDR3 protein: CASRTSGGSYNEQFF; V gene: TRBV7-2; J gene: TRBJ2-1; D gene: TRBD2; clone size: NA
CDR3 DNA: TGTGCCAGCAGCTCCCACGGACTAATTCGAGAGACCCAGTACTTC; CDR3 protein: CASSSHGLIRETQYF; V gene: TRBV5-4; J gene: TRBJ2-5; D gene: NA; clone size: NA
CDR3 DNA: TGTGCCAGCAGCCCCCTGTCTGGCTACACCTTC; CDR3 protein: CASSPLSGYTF; V gene: TRBV11-2; J gene: TRBJ1-2; D gene: NA; clone size: NA
CDR3 DNA: TGTGCCAGCTCACCGAAACAGCAGAATCAGCCCCAGCATTTT; CDR3 protein: CASSPKQQNQPQHF; V gene: TRBV18; J gene: TRBJ1-5; D gene: NA; clone size: few
CDR3 DNA: TGTGCCAGCTCACCACCGGGACAGGGAAGACCCCTCCACTTT; CDR3 protein: CASSPPGQGRPLHF; V gene: TRBV18; J gene: TRBJ1-6; D gene: TRBD1; clone size: NA
CDR3 DNA: TGTGCCAGCAGCCAAGACCTCTACTATGGCTACACCTTC; CDR3 protein: CASSQDLYYGYTF; V gene: TRBV14; J gene: TRBJ1-2; D gene: NA; clone size: NA
CDR3 DNA: TGCGCCAGCACCCGAGAGGGGGGACAAGAGACCCAGTACTTC; CDR3 protein: CASTREGGQETQYF; V gene: TRBV4-1; J gene: TRBJ2-5; D gene: NA; clone size: NA
CDR3 DNA: TGTGCCTGGAGTACGGGAGGAGAGACCCAGTACTTC; CDR3 protein: CAWSTGGETQYF; V gene: TRBV30; J gene: TRBJ2-5; D gene: TRBD2; clone size: NA
CDR3 DNA: TGTGCCAGCAGCTCGCGGGACAGTGAAGCTTTCTTT; CDR3 protein: CASSSRDSEAFF; V gene: TRBV5-4; J gene: TRBJ1-1; D gene: TRBD1; clone size: NA
CDR3 DNA: TGCGCCAGCAGCCAAGATGGCGGGAGGGCCAGTGAGCAGTTCTTC; CDR3 protein: CASSQDGGRASEQFF; V gene: TRBV4-3; J gene: TRBJ2-1; D gene: TRBD2; clone size: NA
CDR3 DNA: TGCAGTGCCGGGAGGGATGGCTACACCTTC; CDR3 protein: CSAGRDGYTF; V gene: TRBV20-1; J gene: TRBJ1-2; D gene: NA; clone size: NA
CDR3 DNA: TGTGCCAGCAAGCGGGACGGCCATGAGCAGTTCTTC; CDR3 protein: CASKRDGHEQFF; V gene: TRBV2; J gene: TRBJ2-1; D gene: TRBD2; clone size: NA
CDR3 DNA: TGTGCCCGGGGACTAGCGGGAGTTGAGCAGTTCTTC; CDR3 protein: CARGLAGVEQFF; V gene: TRBV2; J gene: TRBJ2-1; D gene: TRBD2; clone size: NA
CDR3 DNA: TGTGCTAGCGTCGGACAGCTTCCCTACGAGCAGTACTTC; CDR3 protein: CASVGQLPYEQYF; V gene: TRBV12-5; J gene: TRBJ2-7; D gene: NA; clone size: NA
CDR3 DNA: TGCAGCGCCGACAGGACTAGCGGCACAGATACGCAGTATTTT; CDR3 protein: CSADRTSGTDTQYF; V gene: TRBV29-1; J gene: TRBJ2-3; D gene: TRBD2; clone size: once
CDR3 DNA: TGTGCCAGCAGCCGGACAAGGGAAGGGGGTAACCAGTACTTC; CDR3 protein: CASSRTREGGNQYF; V gene: TRBV11-3; J gene: TRBJ2-5; D gene: NA; clone size: NA
CDR3 DNA: TGTGCCAGCTCACCACAGGCTAGGGGCGACGAGCAGTACTTC; CDR3 protein: CASSPQARGDEQYF; V gene: TRBV18; J gene: TRBJ2-7; D gene: NA; clone size: NA
CDR3 DNA: TGTGCCAGCAGCCATTTCAGGACAGGACAAGCTTTCTTT; CDR3 protein: CASSHFRTGQAFF; V gene: TRBV14; J gene: TRBJ1-1; D gene: TRBD1; clone size: NA
CDR3 DNA: TGTGCCAGCACGCCAGTACAGAACACTGAAGCTTTCTTT; CDR3 protein: CASTPVQNTEAFF; V gene: TRBV6-1; J gene: TRBJ1-1; D gene: NA; clone size: NA
CDR3 DNA: TGTGCCAGCAGCTCTCCCGGGACAGGGACCCACGAGCAGTACTTC; CDR3 protein: CASSSPGTGTHEQYF; V gene: TRBV5-4; J gene: TRBJ2-7; D gene: TRBD1; clone size: NA
CDR3 DNA: TGCAGCGTACAAACGACAGGGTTCTATGGCTACACCTTC; CDR3 protein: CSVQTTGFYGYTF; V gene: TRBV29-1; J gene: TRBJ1-2; D gene: TRBD1; clone size: NA
CDR3 DNA: TGCAGCGTTGTCCAGGGAGGAGAGACCCAGTACTTC; CDR3 protein: CSVVQGGETQYF; V gene: TRBV29-1; J gene: TRBJ2-5; D gene: NA; clone size: few
CDR3 DNA: TGTGCCAGCAGCGAAAACAGGGTTGGGCACACTGAAGCTTTCTTT; CDR3 protein: CASSENRVGHTEAFF; V gene: TRBV7-2; J gene: TRBJ1-1; D gene: NA; clone size: NA
CDR3 DNA: TGTGCCTGGAGGCACAGGGGGCGCGTCCAAGAGACCCAGTACTTC; CDR3 protein: CAWRHRGRVQETQYF; V gene: TRBV30; J gene: TRBJ2-5; D gene: TRBD1; clone size: NA